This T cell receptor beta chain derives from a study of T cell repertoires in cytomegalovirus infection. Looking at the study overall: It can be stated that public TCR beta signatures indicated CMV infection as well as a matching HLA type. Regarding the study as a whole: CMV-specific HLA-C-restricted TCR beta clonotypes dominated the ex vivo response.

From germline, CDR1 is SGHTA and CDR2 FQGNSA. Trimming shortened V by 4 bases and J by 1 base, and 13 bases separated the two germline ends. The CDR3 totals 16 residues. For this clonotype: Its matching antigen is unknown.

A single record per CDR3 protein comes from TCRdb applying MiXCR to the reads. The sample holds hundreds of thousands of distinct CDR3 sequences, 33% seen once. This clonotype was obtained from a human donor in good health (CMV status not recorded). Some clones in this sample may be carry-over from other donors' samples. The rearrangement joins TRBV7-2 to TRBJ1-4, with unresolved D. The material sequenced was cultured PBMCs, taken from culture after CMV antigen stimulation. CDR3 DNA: TGTGCCAGCAGCTCGCCGACCAGCGGAACTAATGAAAAACTGTTTTTT. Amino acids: CASSSPTSGTNEKLFF. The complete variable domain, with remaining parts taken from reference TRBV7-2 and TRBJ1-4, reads GAGVSQSPSNKVTEKGKDVELRCDPISGHTALYWYRQSLGQGLEFLIYFQGNSAPDKSGLPSDRFSAERTGGSVSTLTIQRTQQEDSAVYLCASSSPTSGTNEKLFFGSGTQLSVL.